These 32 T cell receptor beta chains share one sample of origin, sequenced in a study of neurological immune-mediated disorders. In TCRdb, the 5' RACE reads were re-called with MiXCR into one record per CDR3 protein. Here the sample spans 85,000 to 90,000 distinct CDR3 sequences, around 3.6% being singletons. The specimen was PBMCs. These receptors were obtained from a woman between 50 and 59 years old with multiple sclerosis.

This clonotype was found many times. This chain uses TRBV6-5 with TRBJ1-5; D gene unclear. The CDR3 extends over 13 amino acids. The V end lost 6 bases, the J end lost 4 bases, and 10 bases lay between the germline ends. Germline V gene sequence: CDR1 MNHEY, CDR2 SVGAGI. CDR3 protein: CASSPTGNQPQHF. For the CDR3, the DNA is TGTGCCAGCAGCCCGACGGGGAATCAGCCCCAGCATTTT.

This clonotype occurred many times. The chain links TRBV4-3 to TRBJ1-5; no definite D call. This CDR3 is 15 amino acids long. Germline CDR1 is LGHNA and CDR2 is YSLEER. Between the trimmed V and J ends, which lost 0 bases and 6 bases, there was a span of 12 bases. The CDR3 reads CASSQDPGYGQPQHF. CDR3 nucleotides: TGCGCCAGCAGCCAAGATCCAGGCTACGGTCAGCCCCAGCATTTT.

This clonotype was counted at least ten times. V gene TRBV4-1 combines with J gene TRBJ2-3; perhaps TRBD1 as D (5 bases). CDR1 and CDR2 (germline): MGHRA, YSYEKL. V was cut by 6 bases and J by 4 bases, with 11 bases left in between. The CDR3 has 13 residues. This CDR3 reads CASSFTGADTQYF. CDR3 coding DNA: TGCGCCAGCAGTTTCACAGGCGCAGATACGCAGTATTTT.

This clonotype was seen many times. The CDR3: CASSLVESTEAFF. CDR3 DNA sequence: TGTGCCAGCAGTTTAGTAGAGAGTACTGAAGCTTTCTTT. The V call is TRBV12-3 or TRBV12-4, the J call TRBJ1-1; no reliable D call. V was clipped by 1 base and J by 5 bases, with 8 bases between them. The CDR3 is 13 residues long.

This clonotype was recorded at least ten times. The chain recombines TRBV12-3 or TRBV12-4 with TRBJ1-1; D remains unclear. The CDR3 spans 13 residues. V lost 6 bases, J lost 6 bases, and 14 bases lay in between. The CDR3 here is CASSLNEVAEAFF. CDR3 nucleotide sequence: TGTGCCAGCAGCCTAAATGAAGTAGCTGAAGCTTTCTTT.

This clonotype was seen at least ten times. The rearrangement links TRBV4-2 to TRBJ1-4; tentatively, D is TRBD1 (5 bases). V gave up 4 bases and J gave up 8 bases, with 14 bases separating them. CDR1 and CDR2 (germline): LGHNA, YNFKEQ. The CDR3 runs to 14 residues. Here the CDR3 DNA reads TGTGCCAGCAGCCTCAGGGTCTCGGAGGAAAAACTGTTTTTT. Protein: CASSLRVSEEKLFF.

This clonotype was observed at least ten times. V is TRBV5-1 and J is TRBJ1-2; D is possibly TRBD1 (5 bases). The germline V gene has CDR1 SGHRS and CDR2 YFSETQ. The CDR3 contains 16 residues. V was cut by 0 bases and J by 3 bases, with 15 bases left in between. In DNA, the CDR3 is TGCGCCAGCAGCTTGGCCGCGGGGCCCCGCGACTATGGCTACACCTTC. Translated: CASSLAAGPRDYGYTF.

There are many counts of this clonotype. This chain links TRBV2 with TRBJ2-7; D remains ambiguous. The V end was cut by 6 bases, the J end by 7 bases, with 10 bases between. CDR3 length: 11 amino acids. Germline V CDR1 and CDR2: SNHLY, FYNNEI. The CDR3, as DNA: TGTGCCAGCAGGACCCGTGGGGAGCAGTACTTC. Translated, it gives CASRTRGEQYF.

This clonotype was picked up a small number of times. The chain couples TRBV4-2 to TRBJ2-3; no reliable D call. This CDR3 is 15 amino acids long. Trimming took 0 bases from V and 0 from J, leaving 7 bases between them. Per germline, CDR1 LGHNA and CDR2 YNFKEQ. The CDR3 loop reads CASSQEPPSTDTQYF. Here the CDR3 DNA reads TGTGCCAGCAGCCAAGAGCCACCCAGCACAGATACGCAGTATTTT.

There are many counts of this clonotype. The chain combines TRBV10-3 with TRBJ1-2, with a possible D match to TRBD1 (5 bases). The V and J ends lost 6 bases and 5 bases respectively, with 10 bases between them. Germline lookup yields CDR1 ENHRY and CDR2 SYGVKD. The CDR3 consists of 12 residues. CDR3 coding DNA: TGTGCCATCAGCCCAAGACAGTATGGCTACACCTTC. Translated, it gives CAISPRQYGYTF.

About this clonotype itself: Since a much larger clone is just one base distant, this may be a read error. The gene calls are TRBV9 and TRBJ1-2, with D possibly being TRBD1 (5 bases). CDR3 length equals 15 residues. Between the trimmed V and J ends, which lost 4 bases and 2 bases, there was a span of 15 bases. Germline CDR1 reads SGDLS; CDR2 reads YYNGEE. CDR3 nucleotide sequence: TGTGCCAGCAGCCACTTTAGGGGAAACAACTATGGCTACACCTTC. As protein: CASSHFRGNNYGYTF. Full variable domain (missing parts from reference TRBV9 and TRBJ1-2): DSGVTQTPKHLITATGQRVTLRCSPRSGDLSVYWYQQSLDQGLQFLIQYYNGEERAKGNILERFSAQQFPDLHSELNLSSLELGDSALYFCASSHFRGNNYGYTFGSGTRLTVV.

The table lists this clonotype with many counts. CDR3 in amino acids: CASSATENTGELFF. The CDR3 DNA reads as TGTGCCAGCAGTGCGACAGAGAACACCGGGGAGCTGTTTTTT. V usage is TRBV6-5 and J usage is TRBJ2-2; possible D gene TRBD1, 5 bases. The germline V and J ends were trimmed by 5 bases and 1 base, with 8 bases remaining between them. Looked up from germline, CDR1 is MNHEY and CDR2 is SVGAGI. This CDR3 is 14 amino acids long.

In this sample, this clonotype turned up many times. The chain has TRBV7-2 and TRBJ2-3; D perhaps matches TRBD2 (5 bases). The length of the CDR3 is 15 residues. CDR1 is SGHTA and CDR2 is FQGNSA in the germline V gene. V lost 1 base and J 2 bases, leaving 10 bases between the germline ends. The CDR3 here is CASSLGAGPTDTQYF. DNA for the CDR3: TGTGCCAGCAGCTTAGGTGCGGGCCCCACAGATACGCAGTATTTT.

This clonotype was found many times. The CDR3 here is CASSLWGGGNQETQYF. Written as DNA, the CDR3 is TGCGCCAGCAGCTTGTGGGGCGGGGGGAACCAAGAGACCCAGTACTTC. V usage is TRBV5-1 and J usage is TRBJ2-5; 8 bases map to TRBD2. Germline V lookup: CDR1 SGHRS, CDR2 YFSETQ. Unmatched junction bases numbered 5, after V lost 1 base and J lost 0 bases. The CDR3 has 16 residues.

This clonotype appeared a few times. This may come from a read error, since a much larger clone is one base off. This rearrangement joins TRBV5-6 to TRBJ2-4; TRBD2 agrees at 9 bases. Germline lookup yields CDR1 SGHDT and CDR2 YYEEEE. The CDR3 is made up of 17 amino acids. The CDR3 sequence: CASSLALAGLAKKIQYF. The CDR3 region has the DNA TGTGCCAGCAGCTTGGCCCTAGCGGGGTTAGCCAAAAAAATTCAGTACTTC.

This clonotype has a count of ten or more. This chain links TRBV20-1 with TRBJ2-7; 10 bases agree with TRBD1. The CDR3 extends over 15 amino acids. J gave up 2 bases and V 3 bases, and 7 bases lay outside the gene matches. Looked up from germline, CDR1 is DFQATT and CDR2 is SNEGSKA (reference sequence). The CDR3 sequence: CSASPQDRGPYEQYF. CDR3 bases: TGCAGTGCTAGCCCGCAAGACAGGGGGCCCTACGAGCAGTACTTC.

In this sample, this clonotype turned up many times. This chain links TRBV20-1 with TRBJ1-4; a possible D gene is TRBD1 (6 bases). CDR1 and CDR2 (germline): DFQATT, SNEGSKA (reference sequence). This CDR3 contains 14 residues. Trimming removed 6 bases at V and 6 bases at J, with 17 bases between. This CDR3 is CSATEAGQDEKLFF. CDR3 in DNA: TGCAGTGCCACCGAAGCGGGACAAGATGAAAAACTGTTTTTT.

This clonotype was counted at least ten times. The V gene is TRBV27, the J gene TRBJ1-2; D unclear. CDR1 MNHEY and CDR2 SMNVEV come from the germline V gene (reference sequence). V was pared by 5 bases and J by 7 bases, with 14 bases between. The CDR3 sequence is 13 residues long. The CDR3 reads CASSRRDFGGYTF. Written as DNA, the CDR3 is TGTGCCAGCAGTAGGAGGGATTTCGGTGGCTACACCTTC.

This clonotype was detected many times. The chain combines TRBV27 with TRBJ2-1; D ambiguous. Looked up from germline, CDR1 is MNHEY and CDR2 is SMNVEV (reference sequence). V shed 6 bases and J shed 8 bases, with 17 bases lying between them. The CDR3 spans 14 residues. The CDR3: CASRLGGSLHEQFF. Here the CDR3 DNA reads TGTGCCAGCAGACTTGGTGGTAGCCTCCATGAGCAGTTCTTC.

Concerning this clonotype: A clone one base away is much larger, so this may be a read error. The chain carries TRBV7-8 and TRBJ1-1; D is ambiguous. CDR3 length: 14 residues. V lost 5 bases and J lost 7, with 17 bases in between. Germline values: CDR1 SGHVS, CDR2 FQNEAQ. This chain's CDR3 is CASSRPKGYGEAFF. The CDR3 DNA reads TGTGCCAGCAGCCGACCGAAAGGGTACGGTGAAGCTTTCTTT.

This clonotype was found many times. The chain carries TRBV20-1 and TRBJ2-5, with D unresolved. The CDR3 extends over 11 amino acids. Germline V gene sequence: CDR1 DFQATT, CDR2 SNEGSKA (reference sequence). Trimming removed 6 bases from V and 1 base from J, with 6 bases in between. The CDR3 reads CSAPGQETQYF. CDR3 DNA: TGCAGTGCCCCAGGCCAAGAGACCCAGTACTTC.

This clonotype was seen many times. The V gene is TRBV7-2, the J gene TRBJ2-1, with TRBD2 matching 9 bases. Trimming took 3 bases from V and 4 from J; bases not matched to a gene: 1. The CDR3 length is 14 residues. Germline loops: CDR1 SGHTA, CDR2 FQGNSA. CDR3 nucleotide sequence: TGTGCCAGCAGCTTCGCGGGGGGGTACAATGAGCAGTTCTTC. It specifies CASSFAGGYNEQFF.

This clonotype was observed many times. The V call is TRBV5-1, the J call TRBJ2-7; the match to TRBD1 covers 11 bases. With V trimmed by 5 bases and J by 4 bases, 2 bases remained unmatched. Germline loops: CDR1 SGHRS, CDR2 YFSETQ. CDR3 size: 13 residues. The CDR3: CASSGTGGYEQYF. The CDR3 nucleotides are TGCGCCAGCAGTGGGACAGGGGGTTACGAGCAGTACTTC.

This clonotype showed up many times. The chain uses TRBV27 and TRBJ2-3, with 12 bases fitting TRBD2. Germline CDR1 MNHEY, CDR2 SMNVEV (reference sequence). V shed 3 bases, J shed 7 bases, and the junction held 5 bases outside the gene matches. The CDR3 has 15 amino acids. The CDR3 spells CASSLASGGAHTQYF. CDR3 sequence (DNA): TGTGCCAGCAGTTTGGCTAGCGGGGGGGCACATACGCAGTATTTT.

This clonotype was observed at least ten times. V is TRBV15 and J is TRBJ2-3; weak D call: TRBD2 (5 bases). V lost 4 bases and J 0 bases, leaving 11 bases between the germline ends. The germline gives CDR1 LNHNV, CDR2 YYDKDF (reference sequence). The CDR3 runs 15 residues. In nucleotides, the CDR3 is TGTGCCACCAGCACGGGGTTTGGTAGCACAGATACGCAGTATTTT. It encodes CATSTGFGSTDTQYF.

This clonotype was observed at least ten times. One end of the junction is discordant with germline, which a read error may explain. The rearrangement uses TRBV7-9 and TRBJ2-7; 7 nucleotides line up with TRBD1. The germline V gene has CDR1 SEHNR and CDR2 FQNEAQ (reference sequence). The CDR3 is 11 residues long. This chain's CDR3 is CASSFNDRVSF. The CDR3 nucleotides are TGTGCCAGCAGCTTTAACGACAGGGTCAGTTTC. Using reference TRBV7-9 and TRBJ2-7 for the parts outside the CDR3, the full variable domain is DTGVSQNPRHKITKRGQNVTFRCDPISEHNRLYWYRQTLGQGPEFLTYFQNEAQLEKSRLLSDRFSAERPKGSFSTLEIQRTEQGDSAMYLCASSFNDRVSFGPGTRLTVT.

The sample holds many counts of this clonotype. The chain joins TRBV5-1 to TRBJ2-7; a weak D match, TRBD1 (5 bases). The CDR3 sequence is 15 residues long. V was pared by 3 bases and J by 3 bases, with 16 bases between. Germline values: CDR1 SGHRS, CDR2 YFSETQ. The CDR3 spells CASSSKGPSIYEQYF. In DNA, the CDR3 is TGCGCCAGCAGCTCTAAGGGGCCGTCTATCTACGAGCAGTACTTC.

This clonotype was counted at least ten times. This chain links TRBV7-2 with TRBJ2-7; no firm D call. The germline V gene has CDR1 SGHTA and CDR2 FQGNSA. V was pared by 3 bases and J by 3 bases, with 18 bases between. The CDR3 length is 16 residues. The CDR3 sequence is CASSFVSGQDSYEQYF. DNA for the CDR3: TGTGCCAGCAGCTTTGTATCCGGCCAGGATAGCTACGAGCAGTACTTC.

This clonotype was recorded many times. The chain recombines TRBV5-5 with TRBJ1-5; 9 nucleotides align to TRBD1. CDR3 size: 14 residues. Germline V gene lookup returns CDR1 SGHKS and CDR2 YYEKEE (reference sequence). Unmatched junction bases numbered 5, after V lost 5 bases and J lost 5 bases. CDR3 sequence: CASRTRTGDQPQHF. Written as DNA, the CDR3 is TGTGCCAGCAGGACCCGGACAGGGGATCAGCCCCAGCATTTT.

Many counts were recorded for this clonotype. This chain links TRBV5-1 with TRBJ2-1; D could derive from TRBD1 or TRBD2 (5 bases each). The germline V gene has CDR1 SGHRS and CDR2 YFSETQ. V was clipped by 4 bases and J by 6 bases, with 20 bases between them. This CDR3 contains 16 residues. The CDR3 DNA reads TGCGCCAGCAGCCCTGGGCTGGGTCGGGGACCCAATGAGCAGTTCTTC. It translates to CASSPGLGRGPNEQFF.

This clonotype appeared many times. The CDR3 coding sequence is TGTGCCAGCAGTTTGGAGGGGACAGGGTTGCAACGTGGGGCCAACGTCCTGACTTTC. Translated: CASSLEGTGLQRGANVLTF. This chain joins TRBV6-5 and TRBJ2-6, with 9 bases matching TRBD1. The ends lost 4 bases at V and 3 bases at J; junction bases unmatched: 13. This CDR3 comprises 19 residues. From germline, CDR1 is MNHEY and CDR2 SVGAGI.

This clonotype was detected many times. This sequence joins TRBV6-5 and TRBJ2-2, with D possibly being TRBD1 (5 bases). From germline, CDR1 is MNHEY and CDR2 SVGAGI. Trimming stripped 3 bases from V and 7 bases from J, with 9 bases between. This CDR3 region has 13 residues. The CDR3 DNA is TGTGCCAGCAGTTATAACAGGCTCGGGGAGCTGTTTTTT. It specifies CASSYNRLGELFF.